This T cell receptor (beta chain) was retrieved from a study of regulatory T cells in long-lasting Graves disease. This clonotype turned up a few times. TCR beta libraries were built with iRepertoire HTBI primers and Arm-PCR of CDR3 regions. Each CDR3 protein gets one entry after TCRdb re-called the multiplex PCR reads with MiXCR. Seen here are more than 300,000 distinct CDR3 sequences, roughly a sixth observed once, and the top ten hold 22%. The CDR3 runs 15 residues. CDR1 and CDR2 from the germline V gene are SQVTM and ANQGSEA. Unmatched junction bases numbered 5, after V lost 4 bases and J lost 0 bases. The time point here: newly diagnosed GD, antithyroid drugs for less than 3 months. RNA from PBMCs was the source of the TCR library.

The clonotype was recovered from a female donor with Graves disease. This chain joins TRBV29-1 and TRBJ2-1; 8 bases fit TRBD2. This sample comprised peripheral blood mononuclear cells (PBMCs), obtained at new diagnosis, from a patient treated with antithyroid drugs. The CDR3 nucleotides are TGCAGCGTTGGGGGTGCGGGAGGCTCCTACAATGAGCAGTTCTTC. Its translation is CSVGGAGGSYNEQFF.